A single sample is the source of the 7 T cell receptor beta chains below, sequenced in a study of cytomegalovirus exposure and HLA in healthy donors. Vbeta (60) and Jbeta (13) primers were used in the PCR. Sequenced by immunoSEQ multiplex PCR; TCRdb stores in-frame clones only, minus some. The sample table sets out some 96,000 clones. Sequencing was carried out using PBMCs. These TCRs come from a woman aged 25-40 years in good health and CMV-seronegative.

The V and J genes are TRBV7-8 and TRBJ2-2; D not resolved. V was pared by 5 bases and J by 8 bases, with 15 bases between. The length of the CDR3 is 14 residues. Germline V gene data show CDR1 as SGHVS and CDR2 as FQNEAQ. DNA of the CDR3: TGTGCCAGCAGCCCCTCAGGAAACCCGGGGGAGCTGTTTTTT. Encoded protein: CASSPSGNPGELFF.

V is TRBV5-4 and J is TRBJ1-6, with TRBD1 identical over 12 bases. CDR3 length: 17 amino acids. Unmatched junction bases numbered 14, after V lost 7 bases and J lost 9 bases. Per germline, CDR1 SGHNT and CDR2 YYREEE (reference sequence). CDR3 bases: TGTGCCAGCCTGACCCGGGGACAGGGGGCATCTAGTTCACCCCTCCACTTT. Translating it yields CASLTRGQGASSSPLHF.

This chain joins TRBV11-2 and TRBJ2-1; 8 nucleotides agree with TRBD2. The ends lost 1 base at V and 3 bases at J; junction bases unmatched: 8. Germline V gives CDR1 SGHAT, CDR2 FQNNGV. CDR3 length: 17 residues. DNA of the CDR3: TGTGCCAGCAGCTTAGCGGGTAGCGGGACCCTCTACAATGAGCAGTTCTTC. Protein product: CASSLAGSGTLYNEQFF.

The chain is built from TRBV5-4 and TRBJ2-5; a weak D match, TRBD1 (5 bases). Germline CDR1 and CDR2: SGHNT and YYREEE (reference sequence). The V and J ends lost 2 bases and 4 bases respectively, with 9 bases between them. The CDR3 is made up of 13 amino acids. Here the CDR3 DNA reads TGTGCCAGCAGCTTTCAGGGTGGAGAGACCCAGTACTTC. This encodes CASSFQGGETQYF.

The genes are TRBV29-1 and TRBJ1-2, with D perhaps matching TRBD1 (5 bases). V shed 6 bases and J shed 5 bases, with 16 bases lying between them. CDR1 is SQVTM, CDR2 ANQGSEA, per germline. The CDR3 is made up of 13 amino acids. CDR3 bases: TGCAGCGTACAAGACAGAGCGTCGTATGGCTACACCTTC. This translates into CSVQDRASYGYTF.

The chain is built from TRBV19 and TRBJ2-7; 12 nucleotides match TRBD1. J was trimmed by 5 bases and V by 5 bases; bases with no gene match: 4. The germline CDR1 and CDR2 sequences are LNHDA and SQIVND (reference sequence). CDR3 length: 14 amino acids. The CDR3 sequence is CASSRGTGGDEQYF. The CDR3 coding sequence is TGTGCCAGTAGTCGAGGGACAGGGGGCGACGAGCAGTACTTC. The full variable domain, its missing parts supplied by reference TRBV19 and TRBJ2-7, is DGGITQSPKYLFRKEGQNVTLSCEQNLNHDAMYWYRQDPGQGLRLIYYSQIVNDFQKGDIAEGYSVSREKKESFPLTVTSAQKNPTAFYLCASSRGTGGDEQYFGPGTRLTVT.

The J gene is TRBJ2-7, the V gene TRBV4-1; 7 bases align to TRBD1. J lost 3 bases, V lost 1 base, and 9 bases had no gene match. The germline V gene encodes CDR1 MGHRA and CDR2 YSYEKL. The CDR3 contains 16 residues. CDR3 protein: CASSQVPRDSYYEQYF. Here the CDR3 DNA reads TGCGCCAGCAGCCAAGTCCCTCGGGACAGTTACTACGAGCAGTACTTC.